This T cell receptor (beta chain) was retrieved from a study of cytomegalovirus exposure and HLA in healthy donors. Overall study: The 110 or so validation repertoires used a platform that matched the one used for the approximately 610 first-cohort repertoires, as a later analysis reported. The study, taken as a whole, reports: Three chains linked to CMV were shown in vitro to be specific for CMV antigens.

Note on this clone: Its target is unknown.

CDR1 and CDR2 from the germline V gene are GTSNPN and SVGIG (reference sequence). CDR3 length equals 12 residues. With 0 bases removed from V and 8 bases from J, the gap between germline ends came to 8 bases. Measured with immunoSEQ multiplex PCR; TCRdb has only the in-frame clones, and not every one. This table holds roughly 68,000 clones, roughly 95% found once. Sequencing used PBMCs. The TCR sequence derives from a woman under 30 in good health and CMV-seropositive. The chain recombines TRBV30 with TRBJ2-1; tentatively, D is TRBD1 (6 bases). CDR3 bases: TGTGCCTGGAGTGTGACAGGAGATGAGCAGTTCTTC. This gives the protein CAWSVTGDEQFF.